This T cell receptor beta chain is drawn from a study of tumor-infiltrating lymphocytes in localized non-small cell lung cancer. The CDR3 has 12 amino acids. Germline V lookup: CDR1 SGHTA, CDR2 FQGNSA. The protocol was immunoSEQ multiplex PCR, while the TCRdb copy is restricted to in-frame clones and leaves out a portion. The data hold fewer than 4,000 clones, with 60% to 70% observed a single time. This chain joins TRBV7-2 and TRBJ2-1; 11 nucleotides agree with TRBD2. The receptor was derived from a human donor with non-small cell lung cancer. Sequenced sample: uninvolved lung tissue not adjacent to the tumor. The CDR3 reads CASGGAHNEQFF. In DNA form, the CDR3 reads TGTGCTAGCGGGGGGGCCCACAATGAGCAGTTCTTC.